The next 28 T cell receptor beta chains were all read from a single sample in a study of T cells in Graves' hyperthyroidism and ophthalmopathy. Template material for amplifying TCR beta CDR3 regions consisted of RNA transcripts. First-round RT-PCR targeting the TCR CDR3 was performed with the HTBI primer set. TCRdb re-called the multiplex PCR reads through MiXCR, storing one row per CDR3 protein. Found here are 330,000 or so distinct CDR3 sequences, around 19% of them singletons; the top ten hold under 40%. The sequenced sample consisted of blood. The receptors were sampled from a man in his forties or fifties with Graves' ophthalmopathy.

This clonotype appeared a few times. One end of the junction fails to match germline, which may point to a read error. This chain uses TRBV10-2 with TRBJ2-7; possibly TRBD2 for D (6 bases). CDR1 is WSHSY and CDR2 is SAAADI in the germline V gene. The CDR3 consists of 14 residues. The CDR3 is CASSPGLLSCEQYF. CDR3 bases: TGCGCCAGCAGTCCGGGACTTCTCTCCTGCGAGCAGTACTTC.

Many counts were recorded for this clonotype. This chain's CDR3 is CASSLFGTSTDTQYF. The DNA of the CDR3 is TGCGCCAGCAGCTTGTTTGGGACTAGCACAGATACGCAGTATTTT. This chain joins TRBV5-1 and TRBJ2-3; a weak D match, TRBD2 (6 bases). CDR3 length: 15 amino acids. Deletions cut 1 base from V and 0 bases from J, with 9 bases between. Germline V gene sequence: CDR1 SGHRS, CDR2 YFSETQ.

The table lists this clonotype with many counts. This chain connects TRBV20-1 to TRBJ2-7, with D unclear. The CDR3 has 12 amino acids. The germline V gene encodes CDR1 DFQATT and CDR2 SNEGSKA (reference sequence). The V end was cut by 4 bases, the J end by 1 base, with 8 bases between. CDR3 amino acids: CSAITQSYEQYF. The CDR3 coding sequence is TGCAGTGCTATTACCCAATCCTACGAGCAGTACTTC.

The chain carries TRBV2 and TRBJ1-6; D is perhaps TRBD1 (6 bases). This CDR3 spans 14 amino acids. With 3 bases removed from V and 17 bases from J, the gap between germline ends came to 20 bases. Germline V lookup: CDR1 SNHLY, CDR2 FYNNEI. CDR3 residues: CASSEEGGQLVFHF. DNA of the CDR3: TGTGCCAGCAGTGAGGAGGGGGGCCAATTAGTCTTCCACTTT.

V is TRBV5-6 and J is TRBJ2-2; 8 positions agree with TRBD1. Germline V gives CDR1 SGHDT, CDR2 YYEEEE. Trimming took 2 bases from V and 2 from J; bases not matched to a gene: 5. This CDR3 region has 16 residues. This chain's CDR3 is CASSFMGQANTGELFF. The CDR3 region has the DNA TGTGCCAGCAGCTTTATGGGACAGGCAAACACCGGGGAGCTGTTTTTT.

V usage is TRBV20-1 and J usage is TRBJ2-7; D not resolved. The CDR3 extends over 13 amino acids. V was shortened by 3 bases and J by 3 bases, with 12 bases between the two germline ends. Germline V gene sequence: CDR1 DFQATT, CDR2 SNEGSKA (reference sequence). The CDR3 region has the DNA TGCAGTGCTAGGGACCGTACGATCTACGAGCAGTACTTC. This encodes CSARDRTIYEQYF.

This clonotype was picked up many times. CDR3 region: CASTDSGAPGRRGYTF. CDR3 nucleotide sequence: TGTGCCAGCACTGACTCTGGGGCCCCAGGGCGCAGGGGCTACACCTTC. The chain couples TRBV28 to TRBJ1-2; weak D call: TRBD1 (5 bases). This CDR3 is 16 amino acids long. Trimming removed 7 bases at V and 8 bases at J, with 26 bases between. Germline CDR1 MDHEN, CDR2 SYDVKM.

As concerns this clonotype: This sequence may be a read error, since a much larger clone differs from it by one base. The rearrangement links TRBV5-6 to TRBJ2-5; 7 nucleotides line up with TRBD2. Germline values: CDR1 SGHDT, CDR2 YYEEEE. The CDR3 covers 16 residues. The CDR3 is CTSSLVPAGRKETQYF. In DNA, the CDR3 is TGTACCAGCAGCTTGGTGCCAGCGGGACGAAAAGAGACCCAGTACTTC. The full variable domain, in which reference TRBV5-6 and TRBJ2-5 provide the parts outside the CDR3, is DAGVTQSPTHLIKTRGQQVTLRCSPKSGHDTVSWYQQALGQGPQFIFQYYEEEERQRGNFPDRFSGHQFPNYSSELNVNALLLGDSALYLCTSSLVPAGRKETQYFGPGTRLLVL.

The chain has TRBV18 and TRBJ1-1, with D perhaps TRBD1 (5 bases). The CDR3 is 15 residues long. Germline CDR1 KGHSH, CDR2 LQKENI. Trimming stripped 2 bases from V and 6 bases from J, with 16 bases between. This CDR3 is CASSPGRDGVPEAFF. CDR3 DNA sequence: TGTGCCAGCTCACCAGGAAGGGACGGCGTACCTGAAGCTTTCTTT.

V and J are TRBV5-8 and TRBJ2-7; no clear D gene. V gave up 5 bases and J gave up 4 bases, with 10 bases separating them. This CDR3 region has 12 residues. Germline CDR1 is SGHTS and CDR2 is YDEGEE. Here the CDR3 reads CASRWTDYEQYF. The DNA of the CDR3 is TGTGCCAGCAGGTGGACGGATTACGAGCAGTACTTC.

This clonotype came up a few times. This sequence joins TRBV5-1 and TRBJ2-3, with D maybe TRBD1 (6 bases). CDR1 and CDR2 (germline): SGHRS, YFSETQ. This CDR3 contains 14 residues. V lost 6 bases and J 2 bases, leaving 13 bases between the germline ends. CDR3 nucleotides: TGCGCCAGCAACCCAGACAGGATCACAGATACGCAGTATTTT. Amino acid sequence: CASNPDRITDTQYF.

This sequence joins TRBV24-1 and TRBJ2-4, with D perhaps TRBD2 (5 bases). The CDR3 is 15 residues long. Germline values: CDR1 KGHDR, CDR2 SFDVKD. Trimming left V 6 bases short and J 0 bases short, with 11 bases between. CDR3 DNA: TGTGCCACCAGTACCACGGGGAGAGCCAAAAACATTCAGTACTTC. Protein: CATSTTGRAKNIQYF.

V usage is TRBV7-9 and J usage is TRBJ2-1, with 7 bases identical to TRBD1. This CDR3 is built from 17 residues. The V gene's germline CDR1 is SEHNR and CDR2 FQNEAQ (reference sequence). With V trimmed by 5 bases and J by 5 bases, 15 bases remained unmatched. DNA of the CDR3: TGTGCCAGCAGCCAAACCCCCGGCAGGGGGTACCACAATGAGCAGTTCTTC. Its protein is CASSQTPGRGYHNEQFF.

This clonotype was seen many times. The chain recombines TRBV3-1 with TRBJ1-4, with D unresolved. The CDR3 is made up of 14 amino acids. Germline assignment: CDR1 LGHDT and CDR2 YNNKEL (reference sequence). V was pared by 3 bases and J by 4 bases, with 9 bases between. In DNA form, the CDR3 reads TGTGCCAGCAGCCACTCGGACCATAATGAAAAACTGTTTTTT. Translating gives CASSHSDHNEKLFF. The full variable domain, with the rest looked up from reference TRBV3-1 and TRBJ1-4, is DTAVSQTPKYLVTQMGNDKSIKCEQNLGHDTMYWYKQDSKKFLKIMFSYNNKELIINETVPNRFSPKSPDKAHLNLHINSLELGDSAVYFCASSHSDHNEKLFFGSGTQLSVL.

The chain has TRBV13 and TRBJ2-7; 7 bases agree with TRBD1. The CDR3 is 13 amino acids. Germline lookup yields CDR1 PRHDT and CDR2 FYEKMQ (reference sequence). Trimming cost V 5 bases and J 5 bases; bases outside gene matches: 6. This CDR3 reads CASSDRDPHEQYF. The CDR3 DNA sequence: TGTGCCAGCAGCGACAGGGATCCTCACGAGCAGTACTTC. The full variable domain, in which reference TRBV13 and TRBJ2-7 provide the parts outside the CDR3, is AAGVIQSPRHLIKEKRETATLKCYPIPRHDTVYWYQQGPGQDPQFLISFYEKMQSDKGSIPDRFSAQQFSDYHSELNMSSLELGDSALYFCASSDRDPHEQYFGPGTRLTVT.

The V call is TRBV18, the J call TRBJ2-7, with 8 positions matching TRBD1. Germline-derived CDR1 and CDR2 are KGHSH and LQKENI. V lost 3 bases, J lost 3 bases, and 10 bases stayed unmatched. The CDR3 is 16 residues long. Written as DNA, the CDR3 is TGTGCCAGCTCACCGCCCGGCCAGGGGGCTAACTACGAGCAGTACTTC. This codes for CASSPPGQGANYEQYF.

This clonotype came up many times. V gene TRBV28 combines with J gene TRBJ2-5; maybe TRBD1 (7 bases). Trimming left V 4 bases short and J 4 bases short, with 16 bases between. Germline lookup yields CDR1 MDHEN and CDR2 SYDVKM. The CDR3 is 15 residues long. The CDR3: CASSSPGGFRETQYF. CDR3 nucleotides: TGTGCCAGCAGTTCTCCAGGGGGGTTCCGAGAGACCCAGTACTTC.

This chain joins TRBV10-1 and TRBJ2-3, with 9 positions matching TRBD1. CDR3 length equals 17 residues. Germline CDR1 and CDR2: WNHNN and SYGVQD (reference sequence). Germline trimming cut 6 bases from V and 9 bases from J; bases unmatched to any gene: 19. The CDR3 is CASSQRPGQGLTWTQYF. CDR3 DNA sequence: TGCGCCAGCAGCCAACGACCGGGACAGGGCCTAACATGGACGCAGTATTTT.

This clonotype occurred many times. The rearrangement links TRBV12-5 to TRBJ2-7, with D possibly TRBD1 on 6 matching bases. The V gene lost 0 bases and the J gene lost 0 bases, with 12 bases spanning the gap. The CDR3 extends over 16 amino acids. Germline CDR1 LGHNT, CDR2 FRNRAP. This CDR3 is CASGLVDRSSSYEQYF. Here the CDR3 DNA reads TGTGCTAGTGGTTTGGTCGACAGGTCCAGCTCCTACGAGCAGTACTTC.

This clonotype was observed a handful of times. The rearrangement joins TRBV19 to TRBJ2-2; TRBD1 agrees at 9 bases. The CDR3 is 14 amino acids. Germline-derived CDR1 and CDR2 are LNHDA and SQIVND (reference sequence). The junction had 6 bases not matched to a gene; V was cut back by 8 bases and J by 5 bases. The CDR3 nucleotides read TGTGCCAGTTCGCCGGGACAGGGTACCGGGGAGCTGTTTTTT. Residues: CASSPGQGTGELFF.

This clonotype was detected ten times or more. V is TRBV18 and J is TRBJ1-2; D is perhaps TRBD1 (5 bases). V lost 3 bases and J lost 4, with 21 bases in between. CDR3 size: 17 residues. CDR1 KGHSH and CDR2 LQKENI come from the germline V gene. The CDR3: CASSPEGRRGGGYGYTF. In nucleotides, the CDR3 is TGTGCCAGCTCACCGGAGGGACGCCGGGGGGGAGGCTATGGCTACACCTTC. Full variable domain (missing parts from reference TRBV18 and TRBJ1-2): NAGVMQNPRHLVRRRGQEARLRCSPMKGHSHVYWYRQLPEEGLKFMVYLQKENIIDESGMPKERFSAEFPKEGPSILRIQQVVRGDSAAYFCASSPEGRRGGGYGYTFGSGTRLTVV.

V gene TRBV6-2 or TRBV6-3 combines with J gene TRBJ2-7, with D perhaps assigned TRBD1 or TRBD2 (5 bases each). This CDR3 spans 14 amino acids. Germline V gene sequence: CDR1 MNHEY, CDR2 SVGEGT. Deletions cut 7 bases from V and 2 bases from J, with 15 bases between. The CDR3 DNA follows: TGTGCCAGCACCTCCGGGGCCCACACCTACGAGCAGTACTTC. Amino acids: CASTSGAHTYEQYF.

This clonotype was seen repeatedly, ten times or more. The chain employs TRBV28 and TRBJ2-7; TRBD1 might be the D (6 bases). CDR3 length equals 14 residues. CDR1 MDHEN and CDR2 SYDVKM come from the germline V gene. V lost 5 bases to trimming and J lost 3 bases, with 14 bases between them. The CDR3 is CASSQSGTRYEQYF. The CDR3 DNA reads as TGTGCCAGCAGTCAATCCGGGACACGCTACGAGCAGTACTTC.

This clonotype was seen ten or more times. The chain links TRBV7-9 to TRBJ1-1, with 7 bases lining up with TRBD1. Germline-derived CDR1 and CDR2 are SEHNR and FQNEAQ (reference sequence). The CDR3 has 15 amino acids. Trimming removed 5 bases from V and 1 base from J; junction bases left unmatched: 7. This CDR3 is CASSETGLGNTEAFF. DNA for the CDR3: TGTGCCAGCAGCGAGACAGGGCTGGGGAACACTGAAGCTTTCTTT.

This sequence joins TRBV29-1 and TRBJ2-1; D possibly corresponds to TRBD2 (7 bases). In germline, CDR1 is SQVTM, CDR2 ANQGSEA. Trimming removed 3 bases at V and 4 bases at J, with 22 bases between. This CDR3 has 17 residues. CDR3 DNA sequence: TGCAGCGTTGATGCGGGAGACCTATCAGGGGAATACAATGAGCAGTTCTTC. Translated, it gives CSVDAGDLSGEYNEQFF.

CDR3 amino acids: CASSLVPPGSSYNEQFF. For the CDR3, the DNA is TGTGCCAGCAGCTTAGTACCTCCAGGGAGCTCCTACAATGAGCAGTTCTTC. The chain is built from TRBV7-8 and TRBJ2-1; TRBD1 or TRBD2 may be the D gene (5 bases each). The germline V and J ends were trimmed by 1 base and 0 bases, with 13 bases remaining between them. The germline gives CDR1 SGHVS, CDR2 FQNEAQ. The CDR3 spans 17 residues.

The gene calls are TRBV29-1 and TRBJ2-5, with a tentative D call TRBD1 (6 bases). Germline V gives CDR1 SQVTM, CDR2 ANQGSEA. Trimming shortened V by 4 bases and J by 0 bases, and 15 bases separated the two germline ends. This CDR3 region has 15 residues. The CDR3 region is CSVAIPDRDQETQYF. CDR3 coding DNA: TGCAGCGTTGCGATACCGGACAGAGACCAAGAGACCCAGTACTTC. Drawing the rest from reference TRBV29-1 and TRBJ2-5, the complete variable domain is SAVISQKPSRDICQRGTSLTIQCQVDSQVTMMFWYRQQPGQSLTLIATANQGSEATYESGFVIDKFPISRPNLTFSTLTVSNMSPEDSSIYLCSVAIPDRDQETQYFGPGTRLLVL.

V and J are TRBV28 and TRBJ1-2; D might be TRBD1 (6 bases). Trimming cost V 3 bases and J 4 bases, with 12 bases left between them. From germline, CDR1 is MDHEN and CDR2 SYDVKM. The length of the CDR3 is 14 residues. CDR3 in DNA: TGTGCCAGCAGTTTCCGCGGGGGCGGCTATGGCTACACCTTC. It encodes CASSFRGGGYGYTF.